This TCR beta chain was sequenced during a study of cytomegalovirus exposure and HLA in healthy donors. Vbeta (60) and Jbeta (13) primers were used in the PCR. Profiling relied on immunoSEQ multiplex PCR, and the TCRdb table lists in-frame clones only, not all of them. This table holds 150,000 to 200,000 clones, approximately 70% found once. V was clipped by 3 bases and J by 3 bases, with 18 bases between them. Germline CDR1 and CDR2: WNHNN and SYGVQD (reference sequence). The CDR3 is 16 amino acids. The sample consisted of PBMCs. The receptor was derived from a middle-aged man in good health and CMV-seropositive. The chain employs TRBV10-1 and TRBJ2-7; TRBD2 is a possible D gene (7 bases). In nucleotides, the CDR3 is TGCGCCAGCAGTGAAAAAGGACAAGGGGGGGTCTACGAGCAGTACTTC. This codes for CASSEKGQGGVYEQYF.